This T cell receptor beta chain was observed in a study of blood T cell repertoires in COVID-19. Profiled with immunoSEQ multiplex PCR; TCRdb holds only in-frame clones, not every one. The sample has 200,000 to 300,000 clones; around nine tenths are singletons. V was pared by 8 bases and J by 4 bases, with 7 bases of the junction left unmatched. Germline V gene data show CDR1 as ENHRY and CDR2 as SYGVKD. The CDR3 length is 13 residues. The TCR was taken from a woman aged 60-70 years who had recovered from COVID-19. Source material: peripheral blood. This rearrangement joins TRBV10-3 to TRBJ2-7; 8 bases are shared with TRBD2. This CDR3 reads CAILRGGEYEQYF. The CDR3 DNA reads TGTGCCATCCTACGGGGGGGCGAATACGAGCAGTACTTC.